The sequence of this T cell receptor beta chain was determined in a study of blood T cell repertoires in COVID-19. The data were produced by immunoSEQ multiplex PCR, yet TCRdb's version contains in-frame clones alone and is incomplete. This sample has approximately 210,000 clones, with roughly nine tenths found just once. CDR1 and CDR2 from the germline V gene are SGHRS and YFSETQ. Trimming removed 0 bases at V and 3 bases at J, with 12 bases between. The CDR3 runs to 16 residues. The sequenced sample consisted of peripheral blood. This receptor was obtained from a man aged 30 to 45 with acute or convalescent COVID-19. The gene calls are TRBV5-1 and TRBJ2-2; D gene uncertain. The CDR3 region has the DNA TGCGCCAGCAGCTTGGCGGGTCCGTGGGACACCGGGGAGCTGTTTTTT. Translated: CASSLAGPWDTGELFF.